Below, 5 T cell receptor beta chains from the same sample are listed, as sequenced in a study of T-cell reconstitution after alpha-beta-depleted transplantation in children. Unique molecular identifiers were incorporated during preparation of the TCRbeta library. TCRdb analysed the PCR reads with MiXCR anew, one entry per CDR3 protein. The sample shows about 300,000 distinct CDR3 sequences, around 10% of them seen only once. The specimen was PBMCs, collected before TCRalphabeta/CD19-depleted stem cell transplant. The receptors here all came from a boy under two years old with acute myeloid leukemia, due to receive a stem cell transplant.

This clonotype appeared many times. The chain recombines TRBV9 with TRBJ2-7; D gene uncertain. Germline V gene lookup returns CDR1 SGDLS and CDR2 YYNGEE. This CDR3 region has 15 residues. Trimming shortened V by 0 bases and J by 1 base, and 11 bases separated the two germline ends. This CDR3 is CASSVDGSRSYEQYF. The CDR3 DNA reads TGTGCCAGCAGCGTAGACGGATCTCGGTCCTACGAGCAGTACTTC.

This clonotype came up many times. The chain couples TRBV5-1 to TRBJ2-7, with D possibly being TRBD1 (6 bases). V lost 1 base and J 2 bases, leaving 10 bases between the germline ends. In germline, CDR1 is SGHRS, CDR2 YFSETQ. The CDR3 spans 14 residues. The CDR3 is CASSLTHRAYEQYF. The CDR3 DNA is TGCGCCAGCAGCTTGACCCACAGGGCCTACGAGCAGTACTTC.

There are many counts of this clonotype. This chain joins TRBV29-1 and TRBJ1-1; perhaps TRBD1 as D (5 bases). The CDR3 runs to 15 residues. Deletions cut 4 bases from V and 0 bases from J, with 15 bases between. Germline V lookup: CDR1 SQVTM, CDR2 ANQGSEA. For the CDR3, the DNA is TGCAGCGTTGCGCCCAGGGTTTCGATGAACACTGAAGCTTTCTTT. Its translation is CSVAPRVSMNTEAFF.

The table lists this clonotype with a few counts. One end of the junction fails to match germline, which may point to a read error. V is TRBV7-7 and J is TRBJ1-6, with a possible D match to TRBD1 (5 bases). The length of the CDR3 is 15 residues. From germline, CDR1 is SSHAT and CDR2 FNYEAQ (reference sequence). CDR3 DNA sequence: TGTGCTAGCAGCTTTCCTGGACGGTCGGGGCAACCCCTCCACTTT. Translating it yields CASSFPGRSGQPLHF.

This sequence joins TRBV27 and TRBJ2-5; 7 positions match TRBD1. From germline, CDR1 is MNHEY and CDR2 SMNVEV (reference sequence). The CDR3 is 14 residues long. V dropped 8 bases and J dropped 3; count of bases not matched to a gene: 9. CDR3 protein: CASCCRQGEETQYF. DNA for the CDR3: TGTGCCAGCTGCTGCCGGCAGGGGGAAGAGACCCAGTACTTC.